Sequencing of this TCR beta chain was carried out in a study of a mutant IDH1 vaccine in newly diagnosed glioma. Turning to the study itself: The initiation of vaccination occurred 4-6 weeks after radiotherapy alone, or with temozolomide cycles.

Note on this clone: The antigen is undetermined.

Noted time point: week 23, last vaccination. Each dose delivered 300 ug of mutant IDH1 20-mer peptide subcutaneously with imiquimod. Produced via immunoSEQ multiplex PCR; TCRdb's table is partial and in-frame only. The table lists about 43,000 clones, less than 85% of them singletons, with about 2.2% in the top ten. Trimming cost V 2 bases and J 4 bases, with 9 bases left between them. CDR3 length: 14 residues. Germline V gives CDR1 SGHTA, CDR2 FQGNSA. Overall study results and limits: Detectable vaccine-induced immune responses arose in about 92% of patients.

The gene calls are TRBV7-2 and TRBJ1-5, with a possible D match to TRBD1 (5 bases). The clonotype comes from a woman under 30 with glioma. Some clones in this sample may be carry-over from other donors' samples. Source: PBMCs, taken from a glioma patient whose treatment included an IDH1 peptide vaccine. For the CDR3, the DNA is TGTGCCAGCAGCTTAACAGGTTCTAATCAGCCCCAGCATTTT. It yields the protein CASSLTGSNQPQHF.